The 17 T cell receptor beta chains given below trace back to one sample, sequenced in a study of T cells in Graves' hyperthyroidism and ophthalmopathy. Amplified regions were TCR beta CDR3 sequences from RNA transcripts. First-round RT-PCR of the TCR CDR3 relied on the HTBI primer set. One entry per CDR3 protein results from TCRdb running MiXCR on the multiplex PCR reads. The sample lists roughly 740,000 distinct CDR3 sequences, about 17% occurring once. The sample was blood. Every receptor here comes from a man younger than 35 with Graves' hyperthyroidism.

This clonotype was seen ten or more times. V gene TRBV27 combines with J gene TRBJ2-3; 14 positions match TRBD2. This CDR3 spans 15 amino acids. The junction had 9 bases not matched to a gene; V was cut back by 6 bases and J by 10 bases. Germline V CDR1 and CDR2: MNHEY, SMNVEV (reference sequence). CDR3 loop: CASRPGLAGAFSQYF. CDR3 bases: TGTGCCAGCAGACCGGGACTAGCGGGAGCATTTTCGCAGTATTTT.

The sample holds many counts of this clonotype. The gene calls are TRBV24-1 and TRBJ2-5, with 9 nucleotides matching TRBD2. Germline-derived CDR1 and CDR2 are KGHDR and SFDVKD. The V and J ends lost 5 bases and 5 bases, in that order; junction bases with no gene match: 2. This CDR3 contains 13 residues. The DNA of the CDR3 is TGTGCCACCAGTGCTAGCGGGACGGAGACCCAGTACTTC. Its translation: CATSASGTETQYF.

The chain uses TRBV3-1 and TRBJ1-5; 9 nucleotides match TRBD1. The CDR3 consists of 20 residues. V lost 0 bases to trimming and J lost 6 bases; unmatched junction nucleotides: 18. Germline V gives CDR1 LGHDT, CDR2 YNNKEL (reference sequence). CDR3 coding DNA: TGTGCCAGCAGCCAAGATTGGTACAGGGGGCGTACGGGAGGTGGTCAGCCCCAGCATTTT. Protein product: CASSQDWYRGRTGGGQPQHF. Using reference TRBV3-1 and TRBJ1-5 for the parts outside the CDR3, the full variable domain is DTAVSQTPKYLVTQMGNDKSIKCEQNLGHDTMYWYKQDSKKFLKIMFSYNNKELIINETVPNRFSPKSPDKAHLNLHINSLELGDSAVYFCASSQDWYRGRTGGGQPQHFGDGTRLSIL.

This clonotype came up many times. The genes are TRBV28 and TRBJ1-1; tentatively, D is TRBD1 (5 bases). V lost 6 bases, J lost 11 bases, and 16 bases lay in between. The CDR3 contains 12 residues. Germline-derived CDR1 and CDR2 are MDHEN and SYDVKM. This chain's CDR3 is CASRDDSTTAFF. The CDR3 DNA sequence: TGTGCCAGCAGGGATGACAGTACTACGGCTTTCTTT. Full variable domain (outside the CDR3, taken from reference TRBV28 and TRBJ1-1): DVKVTQSSRYLVKRTGEKVFLECVQDMDHENMFWYRQDPGLGLRLIYFSYDVKMKEKGDIPEGYSVSREKKERFSLILESASTNQTSMYLCASRDDSTTAFFGQGTRLTVV.

This clonotype was counted ten times or more. The chain combines TRBV6-1 with TRBJ2-5, with D possibly being TRBD1 or TRBD2 (5 bases each). CDR3 length: 13 amino acids. Trimming took 2 bases from V and 5 from J, leaving 9 bases between them. Germline V CDR1 and CDR2: MNHNS, SASEGT. CDR3 in amino acids: CASSESGRETQYF. CDR3 in DNA: TGTGCCAGCAGTGAATCGGGGCGGGAGACCCAGTACTTC.

This clonotype was detected only a few times. This sequence may be a read error, since a much larger clone differs from it by one base. This chain links TRBV28 with TRBJ2-7; TRBD1 matches at 10 bases. From germline, CDR1 is MDHEN and CDR2 SYDVKM. CDR3 length equals 17 residues. The CDR3 region has the DNA TGTGCCTGCAGCCCCGTCGGTGGACAGGGGGGGCGGTACGAGCAGTACTTC. This encodes CACSPVGGQGGRYEQYF. Full variable domain (remainder filled in from reference TRBV28 and TRBJ2-7): DVKVTQSSRYLVKRTGEKVFLECVQDMDHENMFWYRQDPGLGLRLIYFSYDVKMKEKGDIPEGYSVSREKKERFSLILESASTNQTSMYLCACSPVGGQGGRYEQYFGPGTRLTVT.

This clonotype has at least ten counts. The chain links TRBV2 to TRBJ2-7; tentative D call: TRBD1 (5 bases). In germline, CDR1 is SNHLY, CDR2 FYNNEI. CDR3 length equals 18 residues. V was clipped by 6 bases and J by 7 bases, with 31 bases between them. The CDR3 here is CASSFNARLALQGGEQYF. The CDR3, as DNA: TGTGCCAGCAGCTTCAACGCCCGTCTGGCTCTCCAGGGTGGGGAGCAGTACTTC.

The rearrangement uses TRBV20-1 and TRBJ2-4, with D uncertain. Germline CDR1 is DFQATT and CDR2 is SNEGSKA (reference sequence). The V and J ends lost 3 bases and 0 bases respectively, with 6 bases between them. The CDR3 runs to 13 residues. The CDR3 nucleotides read TGCAGTGCTAGCACCCAAGCCAAAAACATTCAGTACTTC. Translating gives CSASTQAKNIQYF.

This clonotype was observed at least ten times. V usage is TRBV20-1 and J usage is TRBJ2-3; D might be TRBD1 (5 bases). CDR3 length: 14 residues. Per germline, CDR1 DFQATT and CDR2 SNEGSKA (reference sequence). The CDR3 region is CSIPGGAGTDTQYF. For the CDR3, the DNA is TGCAGCATCCCGGGTGGGGCAGGCACAGATACGCAGTATTTT.

This clonotype was detected only a few times. V and J are TRBV6-6 and TRBJ2-7, with D unclear. Germline assignment: CDR1 MNHNY and CDR2 SVGAGI (reference sequence). Trimming removed 1 base at V and 3 bases at J, with 19 bases between. The CDR3 covers 17 residues. CDR3 loop: CASSYYNQQFGLYEQYF. The CDR3 bases are TGTGCCAGCAGTTACTATAATCAACAGTTCGGGCTCTACGAGCAGTACTTC.

The chain joins TRBV4-3 to TRBJ2-2; either TRBD1 or TRBD2 may supply D (5 bases each). The CDR3 covers 15 residues. Germline CDR1 LGHNA, CDR2 YSLEER. Trimming cost V 0 bases and J 8 bases, with 13 bases left between them. CDR3 sequence reads: CASSQDLGAAGELFF. Here the CDR3 DNA reads TGCGCCAGCAGCCAAGATCTCGGGGCGGCTGGGGAGCTGTTTTTT.

This clonotype has at least ten counts. The rearrangement joins TRBV7-3 to TRBJ2-3, with unresolved D. The germline V and J ends were trimmed by 6 bases and 2 bases, with 15 bases remaining between them. Germline-derived CDR1 and CDR2 are SGHTA and FQGTGA. The CDR3 contains 15 residues. The CDR3 bases are TGTGCCAGCAGTCCGATAGGAGCCCTCACAGATACGCAGTATTTT. Its translation is CASSPIGALTDTQYF.

This clonotype was observed a few times. The chain is built from TRBV7-2 and TRBJ2-1; 7 bases agree with TRBD2. CDR1 and CDR2 (germline): SGHTA, FQGNSA. J was trimmed by 0 bases and V by 4 bases; bases with no gene match: 9. The CDR3 totals 17 residues. The CDR3 region is CASSSRGRGSSYNEQFF. In DNA form, the CDR3 reads TGTGCCAGCAGCTCCCGAGGGCGCGGGAGCTCCTACAATGAGCAGTTCTTC.

This clonotype was recorded at least ten times. The gene calls are TRBV30 and TRBJ2-5; maybe TRBD2 (7 bases). Deletions cut 0 bases from V and 5 bases from J, with 19 bases between. CDR1 is GTSNPN and CDR2 is SVGIG in the germline V gene (reference sequence). The CDR3 length is 16 residues. The CDR3 loop is CAWSVGVLGGAETQYF. CDR3 DNA: TGTGCCTGGAGTGTTGGGGTTCTGGGGGGGGCTGAGACCCAGTACTTC.

This clonotype was counted at least ten times. V and J are TRBV18 and TRBJ2-1; D gene ambiguous. This CDR3 is built from 16 residues. The V gene lost 1 base and the J gene lost 2 bases, with 12 bases spanning the gap. Germline-derived CDR1 and CDR2 are KGHSH and LQKENI. CDR3 nucleotides: TGTGCCAGCTCACCACAGGGCAGAGACACCTACAATGAGCAGTTCTTC. Encoded protein: CASSPQGRDTYNEQFF. Full variable domain (remainder filled in from reference TRBV18 and TRBJ2-1): NAGVMQNPRHLVRRRGQEARLRCSPMKGHSHVYWYRQLPEEGLKFMVYLQKENIIDESGMPKERFSAEFPKEGPSILRIQQVVRGDSAAYFCASSPQGRDTYNEQFFGPGTRLTVL.

This clonotype was counted a few times. CDR3 protein: CSAWGQDQETQYF. In DNA form, the CDR3 reads TGCAGTGCTTGGGGACAGGACCAAGAGACCCAGTACTTC. The rearrangement uses TRBV20-1 and TRBJ2-5, with 8 bases matching TRBD1. This CDR3 contains 13 residues. V was clipped by 5 bases and J by 0 bases; unmatched bases: 2. CDR1 DFQATT and CDR2 SNEGSKA come from the germline V gene (reference sequence).

The chain employs TRBV7-8 and TRBJ2-7; no definite D call. Germline CDR1 is SGHVS and CDR2 is FQNEAQ. Trimming removed 5 bases at V and 0 bases at J, with 14 bases between. The CDR3 has 15 residues. The DNA of the CDR3 is TGTGCCAGCAGCGATGACGGCAAAAGCTCCTACGAGCAGTACTTC. Protein product: CASSDDGKSSYEQYF.